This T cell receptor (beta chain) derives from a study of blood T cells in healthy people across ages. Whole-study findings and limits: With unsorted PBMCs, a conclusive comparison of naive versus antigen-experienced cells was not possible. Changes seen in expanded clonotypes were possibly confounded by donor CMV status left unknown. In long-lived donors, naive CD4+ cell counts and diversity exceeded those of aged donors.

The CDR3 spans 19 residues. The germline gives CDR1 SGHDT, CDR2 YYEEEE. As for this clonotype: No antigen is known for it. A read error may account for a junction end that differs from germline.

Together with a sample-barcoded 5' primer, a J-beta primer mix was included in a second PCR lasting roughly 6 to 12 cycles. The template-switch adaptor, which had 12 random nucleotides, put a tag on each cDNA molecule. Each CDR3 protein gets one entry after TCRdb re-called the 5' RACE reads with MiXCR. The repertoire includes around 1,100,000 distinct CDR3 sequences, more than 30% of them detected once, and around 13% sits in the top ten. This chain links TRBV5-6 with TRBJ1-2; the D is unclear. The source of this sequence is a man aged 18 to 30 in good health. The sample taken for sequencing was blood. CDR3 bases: TGTGCCAGCAGCTCCGGCTGGATTGGTGGGTCGACAAGAGACTATGACTACACCTTC. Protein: CASSSGWIGGSTRDYDYTF.